These T cell receptor beta chains were read from a single sample in a study of molecular identifiers for immune sequencing clone quantification. TCRdb ran MiXCR on the PCR reads and lists one entry per CDR3 protein. The data show some 10,000 distinct CDR3 sequences, just under 20% seen once. Material: naive CD8+ T cells from blood, with Jurkat cell RNA spiked in. These receptors originate from a human donor in good health. Some libraries in this study had Jurkat cell RNA spiked in. CDR3s include the opening cysteine and the closing phenylalanine or tryptophan. The order of the fields is D gene, V gene, clone size, J gene, CDR3 DNA, CDR3 protein. The D gene is left open where the match is weak. Clone size is stated in some rows and not others, as once, few, many or a class when expanded.

>TRBD2|TRBV7-2|-|TRBJ2-5
TGTGCCAGCAGCTTTCCTAGCGGGATAGAGACCCAGTACTTC
CASSFPSGIETQYF
>-|TRBV7-9|-|TRBJ2-2
TGTGCCAGCAGCCCGACTACTAGCACCGGGGAGCTGTTTTTT
CASSPTTSTGELFF
>TRBD1|TRBV29-1|many|TRBJ1-2
TGCAGCGTCCGAACCGGGACAGGGGATGGCTACACCTTC
CSVRTGTGDGYTF
>-|TRBV19|many|TRBJ2-7
TGTGCCAGTAGTTCTCGACCGTTGACCTACGAGCAGTACTTC
CASSSRPLTYEQYF
>-|TRBV30|medium-sized|TRBJ1-2
TGTGCCTGGACCCACCCGGGGGGTGCCTATGGCTACACCTTC
CAWTHPGGAYGYTF
>-|TRBV9|medium-sized|TRBJ2-2
TGTGCCAGCAGTTTAACGACAGACGGGGAGCTGTTTTTT
CASSLTTDGELFF
>-|TRBV9|medium-sized|TRBJ2-3
TGTGCCAGCACCCCCTCAGACCGAGGGTATACGCAGTATTTT
CASTPSDRGYTQYF
>TRBD2|TRBV29-1|medium-sized|TRBJ2-7
TGCAGCGTAATAGCGGGAGAGGGGGAGCAGTACTTC
CSVIAGEGEQYF
>-|TRBV6-2/TRBV6-3|medium-sized|TRBJ1-5
TGTGCCAGCAGTTACGGGTCGGGATATAGCAATCAGCCCCAGCATTTT
CASSYGSGYSNQPQHF
>-|TRBV5-1|-|TRBJ1-1
TGCGCCGGCAGCTCATTAGGGCTACTGAACACTGGAGCTTTCTTT
CAGSSLGLLNTGAFF
>-|TRBV13|once|TRBJ2-7
TGTGCCAGCAGCCCCCGGGGACCTGCTGACTACGAGCAGTACTTC
CASSPRGPADYEQYF
>-|TRBV9|many|TRBJ2-5
TGTGCCAGCAGCCCAGGGACGCGACAAGAGACCCAGTACTTC
CASSPGTRQETQYF
>-|TRBV20-1|medium-sized|TRBJ2-7
TGCAGTGCTAGATCCAGCAGCTCCTACGAGCAGTACTTC
CSARSSSSYEQYF
>TRBD1|TRBV29-1|medium-sized|TRBJ1-1
TGCAGCGTCTGGGACAGGACGAACACTGAAGCTTTCTTT
CSVWDRTNTEAFF
>TRBD1|TRBV4-3|-|TRBJ2-7
TGCGCCGGCAGCCAAGATAGGGGGACAGCCGAGCAGTACTTC
CAGSQDRGTAEQYF
>-|TRBV29-1|many|TRBJ1-2
TGCAACGTTGAAGATCTTAAAGGGGAAGGGACGGGCTACACCTTC
CNVEDLKGEGTGYTF
>-|TRBV7-9|medium-sized|TRBJ2-7
TGTGCCAGCAGCATCAGCAGGGGGGGCTACGAGCAGTACTTC
CASSISRGGYEQYF
>TRBD1|TRBV19|many|TRBJ1-5
TGTGCCAGTAGTATGGGGGGACAGTCAAATCAGCCCCAGCATTTT
CASSMGGQSNQPQHF
>-|TRBV12-3/TRBV12-4|many|TRBJ1-1
TGTGCCAGCAGTACCTCTGAGGGCGAGAACACTGAAGCTTTCTTT
CASSTSEGENTEAFF
>TRBD1|TRBV28|medium-sized|TRBJ2-7
TGTGCCAGCAGGTGGGGACAGGGTGCCTACGAGCAGTACTTC
CASRWGQGAYEQYF
>-|TRBV7-3|medium-sized|TRBJ2-5
TGTGCCAGCAGCTCCACAGGGTTAGAGACCCAGTACTTC
CASSSTGLETQYF
>-|TRBV10-3|medium-sized|TRBJ2-2
TGTGCCACTGAACCGAGGAGCGGGGAGCTGTTTTTT
CATEPRSGELFF
>TRBD1|TRBV5-6|many|TRBJ1-1
TGTGCCAGCAGCTTGTTAGGGACAGGGGACACTGAAGCTTTCTTT
CASSLLGTGDTEAFF
>TRBD1|TRBV11-2|medium-sized|TRBJ2-7
TGTGCCAGCAGCTCCTTCCGGGACAGGGGCTACGAGCAGTACTTC
CASSSFRDRGYEQYF
>-|TRBV6-1|medium-sized|TRBJ1-5
TGTGCCAGCAGTGATTCCATTAGGAGCAATCAGCCCCAGCATTTT
CASSDSIRSNQPQHF
>TRBD2|TRBV4-2|medium-sized|TRBJ2-3
TGTGCCAGCAGCCAGGAGCTAGCGGGCAGCACAGATACGCAGTATTTT
CASSQELAGSTDTQYF
>-|TRBV4-3|medium-sized|TRBJ2-2
TGCGCCAGCAGCCAAGATCTCGGCAGCCGACGCGGGGAGCTGTTTTTT
CASSQDLGSRRGELFF
>-|TRBV19|many|TRBJ2-7
TGTGCGTGTTCCCTATCCAAAGACGAGCAGTACTTC
CACSLSKDEQYF
>-|TRBV4-3|-|TRBJ1-5
TGCGCCAGCAGCCAAGGGCAGGGTAGCAATCAGCCCCAGCATTTT
CASSQGQGSNQPQHF
>-|TRBV5-1|-|TRBJ2-5
TGCGTCGGCAGACAAACAGGGATAGAGACCCAGTACTTC
CVGRQTGIETQYF
>TRBD1|TRBV29-1|many|TRBJ1-2
TGCAGCGCCGCCGGGACAGGGGATGGGTATGGCTACACCTTC
CSAAGTGDGYGYTF
>-|TRBV3-1|medium-sized|TRBJ2-2
TGTGCCAGCAGCCTAACGGGGTCTGATGGCACCGGGGAGCTGTTTTTT
CASSLTGSDGTGELFF
>-|TRBV6-6|medium-sized|TRBJ2-3
TGTGCCAGCAGTTACTCTTCCCCAGATACGCAGTATTTT
CASSYSSPDTQYF
>-|TRBV24-1|many|TRBJ2-7
TGTGCCACCAGTGAGACGGACCGCCTTGGCGAGCAGTACTTC
CATSETDRLGEQYF
>-|TRBV4-3|many|TRBJ2-1
TGCGCCAGCAGCCAAGATCGAGCCCCTCTCGGCGTCTACAATGAGCAGTTCTTC
CASSQDRAPLGVYNEQFF